Shown below are 26 T cell receptor beta chains from a single sample sequenced in a study of long-term antiretroviral therapy in people with HIV. The assay, immunoSEQ v3.0, was run at survey level. Libraries were prepared by immunoSEQ multiplex PCR; TCRdb keeps only in-frame clonotypes and omits some of them. The repertoire includes some 22,000 clones, around 84% of them detected once, and 4% to 5% sits in the top ten. Sequencing was performed on unsorted PBMCs, taken 1.3 years after starting antiretroviral therapy. Receptors originate from a man between 60 and 75 years old with HIV.

This clone appeared a few times. The chain has TRBV18 and TRBJ2-3; D gene ambiguous. Between the trimmed V and J ends, which lost 2 bases and 1 base, there was a span of 10 bases. The germline CDR1 and CDR2 sequences are KGHSH and LQKENI. The CDR3 loop spans 15 amino acids. The CDR3 region has the DNA TGTGCCAGCTCACCAACCGGGTTCCGCACAGATACGCAGTATTTT. As protein: CASSPTGFRTDTQYF.

CDR3 sequence: CASSLVLLRLGPYNEQFF. The CDR3 DNA is TGTGCCAGCAGCTTAGTCTTACTTCGGCTAGGTCCTTACAATGAGCAGTTCTTC. This chain joins TRBV7-9 and TRBJ2-1; no definite D call. The ends were cut back, 1 base at V and 4 bases at J, with 20 bases in the middle. Germline V lookup: CDR1 SEHNR, CDR2 FQNEAQ (reference sequence). The CDR3 loop spans 18 amino acids. The full variable domain, with the rest looked up from reference TRBV7-9 and TRBJ2-1, is DTGVSQNPRHKITKRGQNVTFRCDPISEHNRLYWYRQTLGQGPEFLTYFQNEAQLEKSRLLSDRFSAERPKGSFSTLEIQRTEQGDSAMYLCASSLVLLRLGPYNEQFFGPGTRLTVL.

The rearrangement links TRBV29-1 to TRBJ2-2, with TRBD2 matching 7 bases. The V and J ends lost 3 bases and 5 bases, in that order; junction bases with no gene match: 6. Germline V gene sequence: CDR1 SQVTM, CDR2 ANQGSEA. The CDR3 loop spans 14 amino acids. This CDR3 reads CSVEGGVLTGELFF. CDR3 bases: TGCAGCGTTGAGGGGGGGGTACTTACCGGGGAGCTGTTTTTT.

The V gene is TRBV18, the J gene TRBJ2-5; 11 bases map to TRBD2. Germline CDR1 is KGHSH and CDR2 is LQKENI. The V gene end was trimmed by 4 bases and the J gene end by 3 bases; junction bases not matched to a gene: 4. This CDR3 has 15 residues. DNA of the CDR3: TGTGCCAGCTCACGAGGACTAGCGGGCGAAGAGACCCAGTACTTC. This encodes CASSRGLAGEETQYF.

The chain combines TRBV6-5 with TRBJ1-2; D possibly corresponds to TRBD1 (5 bases). This CDR3 is 15 amino acids long. The V end lost 1 base, the J end lost 2 bases, and 11 bases lay between the germline ends. The germline V gene encodes CDR1 MNHEY and CDR2 SVGAGI. In nucleotides, the CDR3 is TGTGCCAGCAGTTACTTTCCCGGGACGAACTATGGCTACACCTTC. As protein: CASSYFPGTNYGYTF.

The chain has TRBV19 and TRBJ2-7; TRBD1 is a possible D gene (5 bases). The CDR3 consists of 15 residues. Germline V CDR1 and CDR2: LNHDA, SQIVND (reference sequence). Trimming stripped 3 bases from V and 0 bases from J, with 12 bases between. The CDR3 sequence: CASSIETVSSYEQYF. The CDR3 bases are TGTGCCAGTAGTATCGAGACAGTTAGCTCCTACGAGCAGTACTTC. The full variable domain, completed using reference TRBV19 and TRBJ2-7, is DGGITQSPKYLFRKEGQNVTLSCEQNLNHDAMYWYRQDPGQGLRLIYYSQIVNDFQKGDIAEGYSVSREKKESFPLTVTSAQKNPTAFYLCASSIETVSSYEQYFGPGTRLTVT.

The chain recombines TRBV30 with TRBJ2-7; tentative D call: TRBD2 (6 bases). Per germline, CDR1 GTSNPN and CDR2 SVGIG (reference sequence). Deletions cut 3 bases from V and 4 bases from J, with 13 bases between. The CDR3 sequence is 13 residues long. CDR3 region: CAWREGIRYEQYF. CDR3 coding DNA: TGTGCCTGGAGGGAGGGGATCCGGTACGAGCAGTACTTC. Combining the CDR3 with reference TRBV30 and TRBJ2-7 gives the whole variable domain SQTIHQWPATLVQPVGSPLSLECTVEGTSNPNLYWYRQAAGRGLQLLFYSVGIGQISSEVPQNLSASRPQDRQFILSSKKLLLSDSGFYLCAWREGIRYEQYFGPGTRLTVT.

V is TRBV5-1 and J is TRBJ2-1, with unresolved D. The V end was cut by 0 bases, the J end by 0 bases, with 13 bases between. The CDR3 covers 17 residues. CDR1 and CDR2 (germline): SGHRS, YFSETQ. CDR3: CASSLGGSPISYNEQFF. DNA for the CDR3: TGCGCCAGCAGCTTGGGAGGTAGCCCCATCTCCTACAATGAGCAGTTCTTC.

This clone ranks as medium-sized. The chain links TRBV2 to TRBJ1-2, with D tentatively TRBD1 (5 bases). Germline CDR1 and CDR2: SNHLY and FYNNEI. The CDR3 is 14 residues long. The V and J ends lost 0 bases and 9 bases respectively, with 14 bases between them. In DNA, the CDR3 is TGTGCCAGCAGTGAAGCGCTCAGGGAAGACCGCTACACCTTC. Its protein is CASSEALREDRYTF.

This sequence joins TRBV6-4 and TRBJ2-5; 11 bases fit TRBD2. The trim removed 7 bases at V and 3 bases at J, leaving 7 bases unmatched. The germline gives CDR1 MRHNA, CDR2 SNTAGT. The CDR3 is made up of 15 amino acids. The CDR3 DNA is TGTGCCAGCATTCCCCCGGGACTAGCGGAAGAGACCCAGTACTTC. Its protein product is CASIPPGLAEETQYF.

This chain links TRBV6-6 with TRBJ2-3, with a weak D call TRBD2 (6 bases). Trimming pared 5 bases from V and 9 bases from J, leaving 9 bases between. This CDR3 region has 11 residues. CDR1 is MNHNY and CDR2 is SVGAGI in the germline V gene (reference sequence). CDR3 loop: CASSPRETQYF. The CDR3 DNA reads TGTGCCAGCAGTCCCCGGGAGACGCAGTATTTT.

This clone has only one observation. The V gene is TRBV5-1, the J gene TRBJ2-2, with unresolved D. CDR1 and CDR2 from the germline V gene are SGHRS and YFSETQ. The CDR3 sequence is 16 residues long. The V end was cut by 4 bases, the J end by 4 bases, with 17 bases between. Written as DNA, the CDR3 is TGCGCCAGCAGCCCCCGGACCCTAGAAAGCACCGGGGAGCTGTTTTTT. This encodes CASSPRTLESTGELFF.

The chain joins TRBV29-1 to TRBJ2-3; TRBD1 aligns across 7 bases. This CDR3 region has 17 residues. CDR1 is SQVTM and CDR2 is ANQGSEA in the germline V gene. With 5 bases clipped from V and 2 bases from J, the junction kept 16 bases outside the gene matches. The CDR3 loop reads CSVLAPLTGNHTDTQYF. The CDR3 coding sequence is TGCAGCGTTCTTGCGCCTTTGACAGGGAATCACACAGATACGCAGTATTTT.

The genes are TRBV28 and TRBJ2-7; D is unclear. Trimming pared 5 bases from V and 0 bases from J, leaving 11 bases between. CDR3 length: 14 residues. The germline V gene encodes CDR1 MDHEN and CDR2 SYDVKM. The CDR3 region has the DNA TGTGCCAGCAGTGAGCCGGGTCGCTCCTACGAGCAGTACTTC. This translates into CASSEPGRSYEQYF.

This rearrangement joins TRBV10-3 to TRBJ2-5, with TRBD1 matching over 10 bases. The germline gives CDR1 ENHRY, CDR2 SYGVKD. The CDR3 extends over 15 amino acids. Trimming at V came to 7 bases and at J to 5 bases, leaving 10 bases not matched to a gene. CDR3 in DNA: TGTGCCATCACTCCGGGACAGGGGACGCGCGAGACCCAGTACTTC. This gives the protein CAITPGQGTRETQYF.

As DNA, the CDR3 is TGCGCCAGCAGCTCTGGACAGGGGGCCATGATAACTGAAGCTTTCTTT. Protein product: CASSSGQGAMITEAFF. The genes are TRBV5-1 and TRBJ1-1, with TRBD1 matching over 11 bases. V shed 3 bases, J shed 5 bases, and the junction held 9 bases outside the gene matches. Germline V lookup: CDR1 SGHRS, CDR2 YFSETQ. The CDR3 is made up of 16 amino acids.

This clone was observed a single time. The chain is built from TRBV11-2 and TRBJ2-2; 9 positions match TRBD2. This CDR3 region has 16 residues. V was clipped by 4 bases and J by 5 bases; unmatched bases: 8. The V gene's germline CDR1 is SGHAT and CDR2 FQNNGV. CDR3 nucleotides: TGTGCCAGCAGCTCTATAGCGGGGGCCTCTACCGGGGAGCTGTTTTTT. Amino acids: CASSSIAGASTGELFF.

This clone appeared once. The chain joins TRBV5-1 to TRBJ2-3; TRBD2 matches 16 bases. Trimming cost V 0 bases and J 8 bases; bases outside gene matches: 3. This CDR3 region has 16 residues. From germline, CDR1 is SGHRS and CDR2 YFSETQ. CDR3 loop: CASSLAGTSGGGTQYF. The CDR3 region has the DNA TGCGCCAGCAGCTTGGCCGGGACTAGCGGGGGGGGTACGCAGTATTTT.

This chain links TRBV9 with TRBJ1-2, with 7 bases matching TRBD1. This CDR3 spans 15 amino acids. From germline, CDR1 is SGDLS and CDR2 YYNGEE. The V and J ends lost 0 bases and 7 bases, in that order; junction bases with no gene match: 9. CDR3 DNA sequence: TGTGCCAGCAGCGTAGAGCACAGGGGAGTCCCTGGCTACACCTTC. Encoded protein: CASSVEHRGVPGYTF.

The V and J genes are TRBV4-2 and TRBJ2-7, with D perhaps TRBD1 or TRBD2 (5 bases each). This CDR3 contains 11 residues. The germline V gene has CDR1 LGHNA and CDR2 YNFKEQ. Trimming removed 8 bases from V and 3 bases from J, with 8 bases in between. CDR3 nucleotide sequence: TGTGCCAGCGGGGACGGCTACGAGCAGTACTTC. It encodes CASGDGYEQYF.

The chain carries TRBV5-6 and TRBJ2-5; a weak D match, TRBD1 (5 bases). The V gene lost 4 bases and the J gene lost 0 bases, with 7 bases spanning the gap. Germline CDR1 SGHDT, CDR2 YYEEEE. The CDR3 has 13 residues. CDR3 nucleotide sequence: TGTGCCAGCAGCCCAGGGTACCAAGAGACCCAGTACTTC. This translates into CASSPGYQETQYF.

The chain links TRBV30 to TRBJ2-7; D gene unclear. In germline, CDR1 is GTSNPN, CDR2 SVGIG (reference sequence). V was trimmed by 2 bases and J by 4 bases, leaving 9 bases between them. This CDR3 contains 12 residues. DNA of the CDR3: TGTGCCTGGAGTTTAGGCAGTTACGAGCAGTACTTC. The encoded protein is CAWSLGSYEQYF.

The V and J genes are TRBV5-6 and TRBJ1-5, with D possibly being TRBD1 (5 bases). Trimming removed 0 bases at V and 10 bases at J, with 14 bases between. In germline, CDR1 is SGHDT, CDR2 YYEEEE. The CDR3 has 14 amino acids. DNA for the CDR3: TGTGCCAGCAGCTTGGTGTCCGGGGCTGGTCCCCAGCATTTT. Protein product: CASSLVSGAGPQHF. The entire variable domain, with the rest obtained from reference TRBV5-6 and TRBJ1-5, is as follows: DAGVTQSPTHLIKTRGQQVTLRCSPKSGHDTVSWYQQALGQGPQFIFQYYEEEERQRGNFPDRFSGHQFPNYSSELNVNALLLGDSALYLCASSLVSGAGPQHFGDGTRLSIL.

The chain is built from TRBV6-5 and TRBJ1-3, with TRBD1 matching over 7 bases. CDR3 size: 15 residues. Germline values: CDR1 MNHEY, CDR2 SVGAGI. V shed 6 bases and J 0 bases; nucleotides not matched to a gene: 5. The CDR3 reads CASRPTGSSGNTIYF. For the CDR3, the DNA is TGTGCCAGCAGACCGACAGGGAGCTCTGGAAACACCATATATTTT.

The V call is TRBV19, the J call TRBJ1-6; 8 bases are shared with TRBD1. The V segment lost 5 bases and the J segment 7 bases; nucleotides outside the gene matches: 4. The CDR3 consists of 14 residues. CDR1 LNHDA and CDR2 SQIVND come from the germline V gene (reference sequence). This chain's CDR3 is CASSFWTGNSPLHF. DNA for the CDR3: TGTGCCAGTAGTTTTTGGACAGGGAATTCACCCCTCCACTTT.

The chain employs TRBV6-5 and TRBJ1-4; 7 bases are shared with TRBD1. From germline, CDR1 is MNHEY and CDR2 SVGAGI. V dropped 6 bases and J dropped 6; count of bases not matched to a gene: 7. CDR3 length equals 14 residues. CDR3 bases: TGTGCCAGCAGCGCGACAGGGAGCGATGAAAAACTGTTTTTT. Protein product: CASSATGSDEKLFF.